This TCR beta chain was recovered during a study of T cells in Graves' hyperthyroidism and ophthalmopathy. Regarding the study as a whole: Blood also held most thyroid clonotypes expanded beyond 0.001. Onset of ophthalmopathy came a median approximately 6.8 months after the model predicted it.

This clonotype was observed many times. Its antigen is as yet unknown. RNA transcripts served as the template for amplifying TCR beta CDR3 regions. First-round RT-PCR of the TCR CDR3 relied on the HTBI primer set. TCRdb independently ran MiXCR on the multiplex PCR reads; one entry per CDR3 protein. Among under 650,000 distinct CDR3 sequences listed, 15% to 20% were seen once. The source of this sequence is a woman in her 30s with Graves' hyperthyroidism. Sample: blood.

CDR3 loop: CAGRTDAVPTGELFF. As DNA, the CDR3 is TGTGCCGGCCGGACGGACGCGGTGCCCACCGGGGAGCTGTTTTTT. The chain recombines TRBV6-2 or TRBV6-3 with TRBJ2-2; D is undetermined. V shed 11 bases and J shed 4 bases, with 20 bases lying between them. The CDR3 spans 15 residues. In germline, CDR1 is MNHEY, CDR2 SVGEGT.